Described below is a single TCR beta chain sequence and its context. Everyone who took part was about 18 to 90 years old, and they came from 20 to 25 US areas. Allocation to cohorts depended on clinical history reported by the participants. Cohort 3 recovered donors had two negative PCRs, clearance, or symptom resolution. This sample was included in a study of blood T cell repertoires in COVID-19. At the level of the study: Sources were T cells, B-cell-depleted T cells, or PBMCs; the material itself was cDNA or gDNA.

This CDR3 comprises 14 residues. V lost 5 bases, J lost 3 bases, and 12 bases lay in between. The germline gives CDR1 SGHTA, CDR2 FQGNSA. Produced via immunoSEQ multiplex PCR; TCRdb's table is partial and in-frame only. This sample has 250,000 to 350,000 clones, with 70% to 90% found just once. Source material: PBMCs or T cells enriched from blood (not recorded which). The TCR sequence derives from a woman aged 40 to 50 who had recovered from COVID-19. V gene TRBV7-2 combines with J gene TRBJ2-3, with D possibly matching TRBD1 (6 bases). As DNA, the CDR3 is TGTGCCAGCAGCCCCTCGAGGGGGACAGATACGCAGTATTTT. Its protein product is CASSPSRGTDTQYF.